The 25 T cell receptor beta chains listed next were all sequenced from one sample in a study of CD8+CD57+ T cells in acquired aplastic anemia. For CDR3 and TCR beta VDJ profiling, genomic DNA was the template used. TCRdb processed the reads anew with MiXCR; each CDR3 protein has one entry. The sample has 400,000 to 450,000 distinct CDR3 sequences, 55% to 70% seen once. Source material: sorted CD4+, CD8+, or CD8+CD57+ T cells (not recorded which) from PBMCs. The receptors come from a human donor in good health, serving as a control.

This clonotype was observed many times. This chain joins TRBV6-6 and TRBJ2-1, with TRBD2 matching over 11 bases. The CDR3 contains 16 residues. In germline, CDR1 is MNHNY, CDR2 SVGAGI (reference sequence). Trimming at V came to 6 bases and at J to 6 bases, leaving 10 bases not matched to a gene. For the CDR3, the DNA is TGTGCCAGCAGGCTAGCGGGGGGAAGCCTAGGCAATGAGCAGTTCTTC. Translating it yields CASRLAGGSLGNEQFF.

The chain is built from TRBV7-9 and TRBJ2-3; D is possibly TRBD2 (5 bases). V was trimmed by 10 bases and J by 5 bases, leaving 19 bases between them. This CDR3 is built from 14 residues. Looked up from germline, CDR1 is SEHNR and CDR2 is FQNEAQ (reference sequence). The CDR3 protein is CATRPHEGQDTQYF. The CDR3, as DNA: TGTGCCACCAGACCCCACGAGGGCCAAGATACGCAGTATTTT.

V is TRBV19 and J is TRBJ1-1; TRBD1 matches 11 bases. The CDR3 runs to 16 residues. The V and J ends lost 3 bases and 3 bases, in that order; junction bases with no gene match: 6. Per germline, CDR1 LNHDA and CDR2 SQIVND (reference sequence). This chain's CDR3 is CASSIGQGAGYTEAFF. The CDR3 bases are TGTGCCAGTAGTATTGGACAGGGGGCTGGGTACACTGAAGCTTTCTTT.

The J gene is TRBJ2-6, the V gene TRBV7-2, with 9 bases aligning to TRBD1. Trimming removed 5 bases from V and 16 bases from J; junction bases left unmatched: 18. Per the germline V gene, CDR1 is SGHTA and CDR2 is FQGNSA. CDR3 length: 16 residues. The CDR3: CASSPGQGTLRAVLTF. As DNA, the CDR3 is TGTGCCAGCAGCCCGGGACAGGGCACTCTACGAGCAGTACTGACTTTC.

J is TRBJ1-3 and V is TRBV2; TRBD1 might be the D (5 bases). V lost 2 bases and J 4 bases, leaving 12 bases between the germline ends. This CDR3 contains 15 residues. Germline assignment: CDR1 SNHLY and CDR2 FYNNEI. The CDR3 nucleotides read TGTGCCAGCAGTGAAATTGGGGGATCCGGAAACACCATATATTTT. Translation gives CASSEIGGSGNTIYF.

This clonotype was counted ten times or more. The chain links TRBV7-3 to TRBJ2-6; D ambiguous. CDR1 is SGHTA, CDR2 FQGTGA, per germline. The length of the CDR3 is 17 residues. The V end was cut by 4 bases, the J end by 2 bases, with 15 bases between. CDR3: CASSSQGIGPGANVLTF. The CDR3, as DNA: TGTGCCAGCAGCTCGCAAGGGATTGGACCTGGGGCCAACGTCCTGACTTTC.

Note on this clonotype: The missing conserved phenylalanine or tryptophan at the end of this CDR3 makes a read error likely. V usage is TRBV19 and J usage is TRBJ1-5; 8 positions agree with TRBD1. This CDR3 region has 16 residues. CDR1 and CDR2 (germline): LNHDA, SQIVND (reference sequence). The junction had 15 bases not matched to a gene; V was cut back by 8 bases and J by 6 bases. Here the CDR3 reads CASSCPLQGGGQPQHV. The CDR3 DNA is TGTGCCAGTTCGTGCCCCCTACAGGGGGGCGGTCAGCCCCAGCATGTT.

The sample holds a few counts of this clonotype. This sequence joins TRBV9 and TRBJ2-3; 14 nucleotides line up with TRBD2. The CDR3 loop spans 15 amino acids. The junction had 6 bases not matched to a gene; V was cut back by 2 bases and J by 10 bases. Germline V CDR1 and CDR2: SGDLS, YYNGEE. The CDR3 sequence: CASSVSGLAGAAQYF. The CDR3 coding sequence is TGTGCCAGCAGCGTGTCGGGACTAGCGGGGGCAGCGCAGTATTTT.

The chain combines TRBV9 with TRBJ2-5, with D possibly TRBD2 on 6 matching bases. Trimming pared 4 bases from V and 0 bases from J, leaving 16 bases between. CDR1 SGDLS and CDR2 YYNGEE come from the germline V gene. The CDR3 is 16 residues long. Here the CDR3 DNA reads TGTGCCAGCAGCCATCACCCCCCTAGCGACCAAGAGACCCAGTACTTC. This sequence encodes CASSHHPPSDQETQYF.

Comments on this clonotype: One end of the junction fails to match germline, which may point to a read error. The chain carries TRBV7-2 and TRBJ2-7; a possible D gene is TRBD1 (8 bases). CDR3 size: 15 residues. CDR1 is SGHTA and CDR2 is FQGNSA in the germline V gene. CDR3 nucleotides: TGTGCCAGCAGCGGATGGCAGGGGGCCCGGGGGGAGCATTACTTC. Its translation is CASSGWQGARGEHYF.

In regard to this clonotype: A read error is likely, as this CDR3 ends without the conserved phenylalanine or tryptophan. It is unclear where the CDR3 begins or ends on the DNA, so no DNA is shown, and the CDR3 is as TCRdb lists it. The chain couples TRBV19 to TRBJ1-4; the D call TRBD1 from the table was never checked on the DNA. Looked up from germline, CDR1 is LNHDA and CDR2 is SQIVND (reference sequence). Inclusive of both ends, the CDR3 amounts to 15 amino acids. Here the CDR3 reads CASSRQGVNEQYFGP.

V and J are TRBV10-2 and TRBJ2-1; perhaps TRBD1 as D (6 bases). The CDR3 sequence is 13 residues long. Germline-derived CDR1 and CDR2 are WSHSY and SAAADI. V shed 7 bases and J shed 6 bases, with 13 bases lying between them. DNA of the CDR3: TGCGCCAGCATCCAGGGGCTAGGCAATGAGCAGTTCTTC. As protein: CASIQGLGNEQFF.

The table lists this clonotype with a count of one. CDR3 in DNA: TGCAGTGCTAGAAGGGACAGGGGTGAGCATGGCTACACCTTC. This codes for CSARRDRGEHGYTF. The rearrangement links TRBV20-1 to TRBJ1-2; the match to TRBD1 covers 10 bases. J gave up 6 bases and V 2 bases, and 6 bases lay outside the gene matches. This CDR3 spans 14 amino acids. The V gene's germline CDR1 is DFQATT and CDR2 SNEGSKA (reference sequence).

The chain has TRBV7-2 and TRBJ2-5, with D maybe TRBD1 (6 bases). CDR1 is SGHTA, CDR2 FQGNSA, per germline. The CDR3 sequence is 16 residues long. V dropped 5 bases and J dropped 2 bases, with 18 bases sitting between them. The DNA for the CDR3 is TGTGCCAGCAGCGGGGCCCTGGCCGGGACACAAGAGACCCAGTACTTC. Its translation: CASSGALAGTQETQYF.

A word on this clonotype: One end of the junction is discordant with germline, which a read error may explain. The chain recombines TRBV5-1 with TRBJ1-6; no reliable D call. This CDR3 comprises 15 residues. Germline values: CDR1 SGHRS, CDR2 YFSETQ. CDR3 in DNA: TGCGCCAGCGGCTTGGATCCGGGAGAGGAATCACCCCTCCACTTT. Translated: CASGLDPGEESPLHF.

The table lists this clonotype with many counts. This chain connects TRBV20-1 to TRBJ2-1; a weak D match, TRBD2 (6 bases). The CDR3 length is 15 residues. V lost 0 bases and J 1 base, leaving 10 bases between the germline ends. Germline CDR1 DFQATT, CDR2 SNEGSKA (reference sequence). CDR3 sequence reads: CSARDPRGSYNEQFF. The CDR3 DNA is TGCAGTGCTAGAGATCCGCGGGGATCCTACAATGAGCAGTTCTTC.

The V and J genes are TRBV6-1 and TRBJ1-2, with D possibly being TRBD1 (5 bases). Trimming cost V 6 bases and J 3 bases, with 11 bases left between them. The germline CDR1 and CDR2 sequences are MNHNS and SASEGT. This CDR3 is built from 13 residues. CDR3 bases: TGTGCCAGCAGAGGGGCAGCAGACTATGGCTACACCTTC. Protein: CASRGAADYGYTF.

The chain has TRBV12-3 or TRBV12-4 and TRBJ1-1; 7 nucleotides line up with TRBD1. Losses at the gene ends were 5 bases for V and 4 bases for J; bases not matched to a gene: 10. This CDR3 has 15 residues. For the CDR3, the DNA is TGTGCCAGCAGTCTGACAGGGAGGGGAAGCACTGAAGCTTTCTTT. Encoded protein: CASSLTGRGSTEAFF.

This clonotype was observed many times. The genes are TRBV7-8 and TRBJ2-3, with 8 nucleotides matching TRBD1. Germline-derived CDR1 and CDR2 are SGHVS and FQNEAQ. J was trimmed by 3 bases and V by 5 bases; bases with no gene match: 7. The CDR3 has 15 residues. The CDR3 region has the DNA TGTGCCAGCAGCCTCCGGGACAGGTGGACAGATACGCAGTATTTT. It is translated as CASSLRDRWTDTQYF.

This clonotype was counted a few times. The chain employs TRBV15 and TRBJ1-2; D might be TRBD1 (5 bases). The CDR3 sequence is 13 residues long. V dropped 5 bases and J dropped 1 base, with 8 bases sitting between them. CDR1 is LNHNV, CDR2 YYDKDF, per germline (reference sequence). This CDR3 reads CATSEGNNYGYTF. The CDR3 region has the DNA TGTGCCACCAGCGAGGGGAATAACTATGGCTACACCTTC.

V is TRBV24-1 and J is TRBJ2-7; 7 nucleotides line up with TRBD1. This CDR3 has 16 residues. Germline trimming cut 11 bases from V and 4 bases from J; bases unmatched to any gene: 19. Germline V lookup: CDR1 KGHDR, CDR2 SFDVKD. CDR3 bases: TGTGCCAGTAGTATCCTAACAGGGGTGGAATTATACGAGCAGTACTTC. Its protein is CASSILTGVELYEQYF.

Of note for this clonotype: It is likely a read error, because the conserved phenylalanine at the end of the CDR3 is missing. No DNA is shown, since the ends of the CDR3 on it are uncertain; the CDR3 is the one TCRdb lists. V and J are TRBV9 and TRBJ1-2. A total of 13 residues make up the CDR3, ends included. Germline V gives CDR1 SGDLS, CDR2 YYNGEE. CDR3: CASILEDNGNYEL.

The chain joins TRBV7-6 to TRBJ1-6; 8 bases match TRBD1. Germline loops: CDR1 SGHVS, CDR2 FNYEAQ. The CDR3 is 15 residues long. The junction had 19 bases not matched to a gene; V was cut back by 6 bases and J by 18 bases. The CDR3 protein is CASRALGQAVTQHHF. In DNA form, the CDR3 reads TGTGCCAGCAGGGCGCTGGGACAGGCAGTGACCCAGCACCACTTT.

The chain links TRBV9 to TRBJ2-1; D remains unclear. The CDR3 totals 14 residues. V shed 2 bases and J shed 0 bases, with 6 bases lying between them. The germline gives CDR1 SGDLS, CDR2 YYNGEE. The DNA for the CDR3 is TGTGCCAGCAGCGTCGAGAGCTCCTACAATGAGCAGTTCTTC. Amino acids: CASSVESSYNEQFF.

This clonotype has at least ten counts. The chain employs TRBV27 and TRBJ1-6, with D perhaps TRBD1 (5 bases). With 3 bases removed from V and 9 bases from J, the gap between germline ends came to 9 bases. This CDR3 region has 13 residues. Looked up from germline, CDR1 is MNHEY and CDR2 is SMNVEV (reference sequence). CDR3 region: CASSFLQVSPLHF. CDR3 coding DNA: TGTGCCAGCAGTTTCTTACAGGTTTCACCCCTCCACTTT.